This T cell receptor beta chain came from a study of molecular identifiers for immune sequencing clone quantification. Study as a whole: Four of five RNA aliquots from roughly 21,000 or 96,000 naive CD8 T cells were sequenced.

TCRdb used MiXCR to reprocess the PCR reads, holding one entry per CDR3 protein. The sample has about 36,000 distinct CDR3 sequences; about 18% are singletons. This clonotype was counted many times. In the sort, naive CD8 T cells were defined as CD8+CD4-CCR7+CD45RA+. The sample was naive CD8+ T cells from blood, with Jurkat cell RNA spiked in. Subset meaning: FACS-sorted CD8+CD4-CCR7+CD45RA+ naive T cells. The clonotype was recovered from a human donor in good health. Some libraries in this study had Jurkat cell RNA spiked in.

The CDR3: CSVYVYGYTF. CDR3 nucleotides: TGCAGCGTATACGTCTATGGCTACACCTTC. The chain couples TRBV29-1 to TRBJ1-2; D ambiguous. V was shortened by 6 bases and J by 4 bases, with 6 bases between the two germline ends. CDR3 length: 10 amino acids. In germline, CDR1 is SQVTM, CDR2 ANQGSEA.